This T cell receptor beta chain was recovered during a study of cytomegalovirus exposure and HLA in healthy donors. Whole-study results and caveats: Per published accounts, TCR beta sequences correctly predicted the HLA-A and HLA-B alleles of most subjects.

As regards this clone: Antigen: not known.

V was clipped by 5 bases and J by 1 base, with 11 bases between them. The germline CDR1 and CDR2 sequences are MDHEN and SYDVKM. This CDR3 region has 14 residues. PCR amplification relied on 60 Vbeta primers (plus 13 Jbeta primers). Clones were sequenced by immunoSEQ multiplex PCR, and TCRdb holds only the in-frame ones, with some missing. The sample has around 100,000 clones, and its top ten clones hold 3.7%. The origin of this receptor is a man under 40 in good health and CMV-seronegative. This chain connects TRBV28 to TRBJ1-1, with D possibly TRBD1 on 5 matching bases. Sequencing was performed on PBMCs. The CDR3 sequence is CASSPTGENTEAFF. CDR3 bases: TGTGCCAGCAGTCCAACAGGCGAGAACACTGAAGCTTTCTTT.